This TCR beta chain was recovered during a study of control samples from healthy donors and cancer patients. Clones were sequenced by immunoSEQ multiplex PCR, and TCRdb holds only the in-frame ones, with some missing. Of some 130,000 clones listed, roughly 89% are singletons. The CDR3 totals 12 residues. Germline CDR1 reads SGHNT; CDR2 reads YYREEE (reference sequence). V lost 4 bases to trimming and J lost 6 bases, with 7 bases between them. The clonotype comes from a man aged 50-60 years with head and neck cancer. The sample was PBMCs. This chain joins TRBV5-4 and TRBJ2-2, with D unresolved. The CDR3 coding sequence is TGTGCCAGCAGCGATAGCTCCGGGGAGCTGTTTTTT. Translated: CASSDSSGELFF.